This TCR beta chain was recovered during a study of T-cell reconstitution after alpha-beta-depleted transplantation in children. Broader study findings: Expanded clones from the graft, numbering several hundred, reportedly supplied alpha-beta T cells about two months after transplant.

Of note for this clonotype: Its target is unknown.

This CDR3 is built from 14 residues. Germline V gene lookup returns CDR1 SGHTA and CDR2 FQGNSA. With 7 bases clipped from V and 6 bases from J, the junction kept 7 bases outside the gene matches. A TCRbeta library incorporating unique molecular identifiers was prepared. TCRdb ran MiXCR on the PCR reads and lists one entry per CDR3 protein. The sample lists 800,000 to 1,000,000 distinct CDR3 sequences, about 29% occurring once. Sequencing was performed on PBMCs, mostly from graft donor cells, taken 360 days after TCRalphabeta/CD19-depleted stem cell transplant. The chain recombines TRBV7-2 with TRBJ2-2, with TRBD2 matching 8 bases. The sequence was obtained from a boy under two years old who had a stem cell transplant for SCID, so the T cells may come from the graft donor. The CDR3 DNA is TGTGCCAGCACCAAAAACGGGGGGGCCGGGGAGCTGTTTTTT. The encoded protein is CASTKNGGAGELFF. The whole variable domain, filled in from reference TRBV7-2 and TRBJ2-2, reads GAGVSQSPSNKVTEKGKDVELRCDPISGHTALYWYRQSLGQGLEFLIYFQGNSAPDKSGLPSDRFSAERTGGSVSTLTIQRTQQEDSAVYLCASTKNGGAGELFFGEGSRLTVL.